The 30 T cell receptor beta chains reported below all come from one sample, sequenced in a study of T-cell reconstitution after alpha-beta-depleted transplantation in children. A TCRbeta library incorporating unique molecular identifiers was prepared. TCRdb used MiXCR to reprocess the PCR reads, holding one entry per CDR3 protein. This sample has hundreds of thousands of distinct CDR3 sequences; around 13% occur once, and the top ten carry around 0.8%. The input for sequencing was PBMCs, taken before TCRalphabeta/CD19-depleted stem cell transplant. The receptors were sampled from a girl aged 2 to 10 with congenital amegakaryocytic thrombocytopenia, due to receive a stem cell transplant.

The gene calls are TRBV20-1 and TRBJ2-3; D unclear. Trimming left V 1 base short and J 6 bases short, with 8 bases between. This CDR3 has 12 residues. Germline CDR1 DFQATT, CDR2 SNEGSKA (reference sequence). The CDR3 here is CSARGGKDTQYF. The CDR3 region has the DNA TGCAGTGCTAGAGGAGGAAAGGATACGCAGTATTTT.

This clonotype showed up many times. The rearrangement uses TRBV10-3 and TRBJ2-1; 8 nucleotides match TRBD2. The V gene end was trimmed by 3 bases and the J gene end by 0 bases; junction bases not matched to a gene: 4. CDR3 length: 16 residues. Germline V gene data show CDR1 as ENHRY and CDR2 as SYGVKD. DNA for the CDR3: TGTGCCATCAGTGAATGGCTAGCGGGCTCCTACAATGAGCAGTTCTTC. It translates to CAISEWLAGSYNEQFF.

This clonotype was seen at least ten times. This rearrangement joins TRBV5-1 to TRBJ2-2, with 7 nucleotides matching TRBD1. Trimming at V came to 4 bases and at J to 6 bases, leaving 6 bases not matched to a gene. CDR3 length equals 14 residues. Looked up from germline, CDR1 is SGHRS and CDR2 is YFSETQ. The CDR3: CASSPVQGAGELFF. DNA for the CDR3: TGCGCCAGCAGCCCGGTCCAGGGGGCCGGGGAGCTGTTTTTT.

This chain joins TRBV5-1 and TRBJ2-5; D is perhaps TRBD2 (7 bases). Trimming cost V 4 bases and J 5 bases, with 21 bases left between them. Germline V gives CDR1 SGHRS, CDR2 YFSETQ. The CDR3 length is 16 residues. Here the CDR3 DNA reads TGCGCCAGCAGCGCGGGGGCGATCCGGGGCGATGAGACCCAGTACTTC. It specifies CASSAGAIRGDETQYF.

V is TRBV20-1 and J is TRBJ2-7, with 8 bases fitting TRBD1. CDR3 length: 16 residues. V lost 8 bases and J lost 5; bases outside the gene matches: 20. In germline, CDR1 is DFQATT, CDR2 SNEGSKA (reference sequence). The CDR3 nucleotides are TGCAGTTTCTTGAGGCGCCTCAAACAGGGGGTGGACGAGCAGTACTTC. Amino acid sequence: CSFLRRLKQGVDEQYF.

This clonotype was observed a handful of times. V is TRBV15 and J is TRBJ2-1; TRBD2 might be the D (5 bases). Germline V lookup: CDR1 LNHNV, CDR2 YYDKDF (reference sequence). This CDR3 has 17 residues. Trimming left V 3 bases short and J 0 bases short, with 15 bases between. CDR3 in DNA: TGTGCCACCAGCAGTGCCCCGAGGGAGAGCTCCTACAATGAGCAGTTCTTC. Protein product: CATSSAPRESSYNEQFF.

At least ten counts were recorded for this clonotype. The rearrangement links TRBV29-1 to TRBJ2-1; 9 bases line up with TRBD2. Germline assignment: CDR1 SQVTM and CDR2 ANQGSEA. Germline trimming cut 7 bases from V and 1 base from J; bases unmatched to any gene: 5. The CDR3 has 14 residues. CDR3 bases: TGCAGCGCCCCCGCGGGAGGGTCCTACAATGAGCAGTTCTTC. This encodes CSAPAGGSYNEQFF.

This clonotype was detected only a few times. The CDR3 sequence: CASSQEIPKDEQFF. In DNA form, the CDR3 reads TGTGCCAGCAGCCAAGAAATCCCAAAGGATGAGCAGTTCTTC. This chain uses TRBV14 with TRBJ2-1, with unresolved D. From germline, CDR1 is SGHDN and CDR2 FVKESK. The CDR3 is 14 amino acids. The V gene lost 0 bases and the J gene lost 8 bases, with 11 bases spanning the gap.

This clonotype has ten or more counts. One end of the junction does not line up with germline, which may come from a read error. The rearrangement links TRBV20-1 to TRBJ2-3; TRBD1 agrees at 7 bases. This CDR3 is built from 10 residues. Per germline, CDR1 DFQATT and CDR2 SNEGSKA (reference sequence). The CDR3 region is CSARRDRDIF. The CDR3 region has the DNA TGCAGTGCTAGGCGTGACAGGGATATTTTT.

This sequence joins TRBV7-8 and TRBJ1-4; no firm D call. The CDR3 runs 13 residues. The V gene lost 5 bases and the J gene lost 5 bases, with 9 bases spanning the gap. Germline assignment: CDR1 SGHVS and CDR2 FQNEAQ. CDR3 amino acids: CASSPMGNEKLFF. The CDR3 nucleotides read TGTGCCAGCAGCCCTATGGGGAATGAAAAACTGTTTTTT.

CDR3 coding DNA: TGTGCCAGCAGCCGACTAGCGAGTAATATCCTTGAGCAGTTCTTC. Protein product: CASSRLASNILEQFF. V and J are TRBV28 and TRBJ2-1, with 8 nucleotides matching TRBD2. J lost 9 bases, V lost 6 bases, and 13 bases had no gene match. CDR3 length: 15 residues. The V gene's germline CDR1 is MDHEN and CDR2 SYDVKM.

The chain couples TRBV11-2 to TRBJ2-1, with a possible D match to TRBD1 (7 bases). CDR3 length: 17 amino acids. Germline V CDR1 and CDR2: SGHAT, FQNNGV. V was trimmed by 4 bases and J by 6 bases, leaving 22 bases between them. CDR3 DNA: TGTGCCAGCAGCTCCCAGGGGGGACTTCTAATGTCCAATGAGCAGTTCTTC. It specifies CASSSQGGLLMSNEQFF.

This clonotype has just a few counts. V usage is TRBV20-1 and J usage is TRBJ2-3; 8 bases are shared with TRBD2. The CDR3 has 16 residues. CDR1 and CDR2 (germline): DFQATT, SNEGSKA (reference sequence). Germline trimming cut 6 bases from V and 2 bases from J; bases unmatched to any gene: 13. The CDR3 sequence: CSAHAEGLEYTDTQYF. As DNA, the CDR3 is TGCAGTGCCCACGCAGAGGGACTAGAATACACAGATACGCAGTATTTT.

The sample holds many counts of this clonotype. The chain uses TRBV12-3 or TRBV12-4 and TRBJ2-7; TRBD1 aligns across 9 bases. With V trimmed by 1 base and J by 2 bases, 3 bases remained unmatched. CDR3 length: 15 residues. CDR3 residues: CASSLGQGVTYEQYF. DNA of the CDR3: TGTGCCAGCAGTTTAGGACAGGGGGTTACCTACGAGCAGTACTTC.

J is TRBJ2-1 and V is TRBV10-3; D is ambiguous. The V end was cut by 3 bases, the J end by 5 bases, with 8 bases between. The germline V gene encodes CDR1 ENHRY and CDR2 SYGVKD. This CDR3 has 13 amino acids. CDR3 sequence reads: CAISDVGNNEQFF. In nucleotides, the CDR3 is TGTGCCATCAGTGACGTAGGAAACAATGAGCAGTTCTTC.

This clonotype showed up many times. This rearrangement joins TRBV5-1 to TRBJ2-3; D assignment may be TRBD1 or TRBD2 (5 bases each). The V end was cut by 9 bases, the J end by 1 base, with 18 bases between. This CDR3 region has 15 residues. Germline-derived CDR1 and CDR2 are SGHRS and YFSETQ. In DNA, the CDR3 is TGCGCCACCAGGATACTCGGGGCGGGCACAGATACGCAGTATTTT. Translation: CATRILGAGTDTQYF.

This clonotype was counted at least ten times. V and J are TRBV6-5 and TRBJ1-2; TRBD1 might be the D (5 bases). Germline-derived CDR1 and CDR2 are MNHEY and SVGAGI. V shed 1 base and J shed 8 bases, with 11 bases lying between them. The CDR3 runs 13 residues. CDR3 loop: CASSYFQGRGYTF. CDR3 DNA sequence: TGTGCCAGCAGTTACTTCCAGGGCCGAGGCTACACCTTC.

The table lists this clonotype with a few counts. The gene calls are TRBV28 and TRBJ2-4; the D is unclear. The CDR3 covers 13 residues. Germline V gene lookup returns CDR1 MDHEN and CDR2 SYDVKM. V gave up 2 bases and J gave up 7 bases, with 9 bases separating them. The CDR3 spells CASSLNPGNIQYF. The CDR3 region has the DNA TGTGCCAGCAGTTTAAACCCCGGGAACATTCAGTACTTC.

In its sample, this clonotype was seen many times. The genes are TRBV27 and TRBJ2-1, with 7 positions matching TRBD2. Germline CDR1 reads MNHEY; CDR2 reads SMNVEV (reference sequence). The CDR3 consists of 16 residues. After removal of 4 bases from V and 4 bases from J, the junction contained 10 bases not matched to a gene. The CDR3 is CASSWKGGGRYNEQFF. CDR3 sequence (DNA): TGTGCCAGCAGTTGGAAGGGCGGGGGTCGTTACAATGAGCAGTTCTTC.

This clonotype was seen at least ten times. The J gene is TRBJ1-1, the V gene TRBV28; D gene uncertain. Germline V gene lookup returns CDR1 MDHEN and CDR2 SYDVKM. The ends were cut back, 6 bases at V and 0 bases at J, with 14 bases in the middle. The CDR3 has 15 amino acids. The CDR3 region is CASRFQRFMNTEAFF. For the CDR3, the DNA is TGTGCCAGCAGATTCCAACGATTCATGAACACTGAAGCTTTCTTT.

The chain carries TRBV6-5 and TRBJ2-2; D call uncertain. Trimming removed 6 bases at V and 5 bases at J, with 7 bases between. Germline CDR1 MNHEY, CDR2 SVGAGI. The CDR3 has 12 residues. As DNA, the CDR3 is TGTGCCAGCAGGGAATTAACCGGGGAGCTGTTTTTT. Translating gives CASRELTGELFF.

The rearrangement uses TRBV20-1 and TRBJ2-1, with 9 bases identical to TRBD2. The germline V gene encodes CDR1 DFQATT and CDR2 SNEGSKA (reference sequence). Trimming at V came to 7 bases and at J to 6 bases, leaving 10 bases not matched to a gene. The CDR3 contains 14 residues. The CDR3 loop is CSVGAGGPPNEQFF. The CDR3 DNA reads TGCAGTGTGGGAGCGGGAGGACCTCCCAATGAGCAGTTCTTC.

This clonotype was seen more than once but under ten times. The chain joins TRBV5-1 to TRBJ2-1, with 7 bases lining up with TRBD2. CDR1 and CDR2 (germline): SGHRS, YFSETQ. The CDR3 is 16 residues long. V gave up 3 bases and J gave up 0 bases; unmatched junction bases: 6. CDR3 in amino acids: CASSWGGLSSYNEQFF. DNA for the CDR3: TGCGCCAGCAGCTGGGGGGGATTGAGCTCCTACAATGAGCAGTTCTTC.

CDR3 DNA sequence: TGCAGCGTTGGTGGGGGGCGTAACACTGAAGCTTTCTTT. Translation gives CSVGGGRNTEAFF. The rearrangement uses TRBV29-1 and TRBJ1-1; D may be TRBD1 (6 bases). This CDR3 region has 13 residues. Germline V gene sequence: CDR1 SQVTM, CDR2 ANQGSEA. With 4 bases removed from V and 2 bases from J, the gap between germline ends came to 11 bases.

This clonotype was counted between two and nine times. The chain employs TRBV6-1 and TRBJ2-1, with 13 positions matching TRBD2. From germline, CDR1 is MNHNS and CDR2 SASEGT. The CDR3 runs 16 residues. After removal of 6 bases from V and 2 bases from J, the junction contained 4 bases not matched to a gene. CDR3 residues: CASRGLAGTTYNEQFF. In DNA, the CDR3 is TGTGCCAGCAGGGGACTAGCGGGAACGACCTACAATGAGCAGTTCTTC.

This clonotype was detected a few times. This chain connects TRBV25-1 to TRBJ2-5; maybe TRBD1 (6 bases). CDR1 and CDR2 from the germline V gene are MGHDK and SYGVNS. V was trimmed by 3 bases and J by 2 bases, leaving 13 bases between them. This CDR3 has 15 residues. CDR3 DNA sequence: TGTGCCAGCAGTGATAGATGGACAGATCAAGAGACCCAGTACTTC. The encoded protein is CASSDRWTDQETQYF.

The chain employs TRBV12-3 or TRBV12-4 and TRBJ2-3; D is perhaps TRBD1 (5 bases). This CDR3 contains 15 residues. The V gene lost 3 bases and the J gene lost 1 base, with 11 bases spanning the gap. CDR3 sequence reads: CASSFDSTRTDTQYF. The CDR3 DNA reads TGTGCCAGCAGTTTCGACAGCACCCGCACAGATACGCAGTATTTT.

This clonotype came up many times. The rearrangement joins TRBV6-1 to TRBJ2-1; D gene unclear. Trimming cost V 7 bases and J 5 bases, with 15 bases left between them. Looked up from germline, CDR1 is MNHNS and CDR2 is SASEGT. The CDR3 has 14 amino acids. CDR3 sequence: CASKPHRAHNEQFF. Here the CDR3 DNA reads TGTGCCAGCAAGCCACACCGGGCTCACAATGAGCAGTTCTTC.

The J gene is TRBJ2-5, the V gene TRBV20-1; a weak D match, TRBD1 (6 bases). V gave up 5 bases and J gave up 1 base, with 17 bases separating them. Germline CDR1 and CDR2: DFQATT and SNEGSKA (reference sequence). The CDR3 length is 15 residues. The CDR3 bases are TGCAGTGCTTGCTTGGGGGCGCATCCCCAAGAGACCCAGTACTTC. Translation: CSACLGAHPQETQYF.

The CDR3 bases are TGTGCCAGCAGTCCAGAGGGGGGGGGTGTATACAATGAGCAGTTCTTC. Translated: CASSPEGGGVYNEQFF. The rearrangement links TRBV2 to TRBJ2-1; D might be TRBD2 (7 bases). CDR1 is SNHLY and CDR2 is FYNNEI in the germline V gene. The CDR3 has 16 amino acids. The V gene lost 5 bases and the J gene lost 4 bases, with 18 bases spanning the gap.